The 16 T cell receptor beta chains reported below all come from one sample, sequenced in a study of cytomegalovirus exposure and HLA in healthy donors (dated by TCRdb to about 2017). The receptor library was made with the immunoSEQ multiplex PCR assay. A mixture of 60 forward primers for TCR Vbeta segments and 13 reverse primers for TCR Jbeta segments was used in the multiplex PCR. In TCRdb, the immuneACCESS table is reduced to in-frame sequences with V and J assigned. These tables do not hold every clone; where another copy was compared, an unresolved V gene accounts for under half, and the others remain unexplained. Across this sample there are more than 95,000 clones, with 80% seen only once. The top ten clones comprise about 8.9% of the sample. The sequenced material came from PBMCs. These TCRs come from a man aged 25-40 years in good health and CMV-seropositive.

The chain links TRBV4-1 to TRBJ2-1, with TRBD2 identical over 10 bases. Germline-derived CDR1 and CDR2 are MGHRA and YSYEKL. The V segment lost 1 base and the J segment 7 bases; nucleotides outside the gene matches: 10. This CDR3 contains 17 residues. For the CDR3, the DNA is TGCGCCAGCAGCCAAGTAGATATGGGACTAGCGACGAATGAGCAGTTCTTC. It yields the protein CASSQVDMGLATNEQFF.

There are a few counts of this clone. The chain's CDR3 is CASSVVGSFSGNTIYF. The CDR3 nucleotides read TGTGCCAGCAGCGTAGTGGGTAGCTTCTCTGGAAACACCATATATTTT. The chain employs TRBV9 and TRBJ1-3; D not certain. The germline V gene has CDR1 SGDLS and CDR2 YYNGEE. V lost 0 bases and J 0 bases, leaving 10 bases between the germline ends. The CDR3 is made up of 16 amino acids.

The chain employs TRBV29-1 and TRBJ2-5; D perhaps matches TRBD1 (6 bases). The germline V and J ends were trimmed by 3 bases and 5 bases, with 16 bases remaining between them. In germline, CDR1 is SQVTM, CDR2 ANQGSEA. The CDR3 length is 14 residues. The CDR3 coding sequence is TGCAGCGTTGATCCCCAGGGGTCTAGGGAGACCCAGTACTTC. Its protein is CSVDPQGSRETQYF.

The rearrangement uses TRBV28 and TRBJ1-5; 8 bases map to TRBD1. The CDR3 totals 16 residues. CDR1 is MDHEN, CDR2 SYDVKM, per germline. The V and J ends lost 3 bases and 5 bases, in that order; junction bases with no gene match: 9. The CDR3 here is CASSFWDRKKYQPQHF. The CDR3 region has the DNA TGTGCCAGCAGTTTCTGGGACAGGAAGAAATATCAGCCCCAGCATTTT. The whole variable domain, filled in from reference TRBV28 and TRBJ1-5, reads DVKVTQSSRYLVKRTGEKVFLECVQDMDHENMFWYRQDPGLGLRLIYFSYDVKMKEKGDIPEGYSVSREKKERFSLILESASTNQTSMYLCASSFWDRKKYQPQHFGDGTRLSIL.

This chain uses TRBV19 with TRBJ1-4, with 10 bases that match TRBD1. The J segment lost 8 bases and the V segment lost 1 base, leaving 4 bases of the junction unmatched. The CDR3 totals 15 residues. The germline gives CDR1 LNHDA, CDR2 SQIVND (reference sequence). The CDR3 DNA reads TGTGCCAGTAGTATAGTGGGACAGGGGAGAGAAAAACTGTTTTTT. Its translation: CASSIVGQGREKLFF.

The chain uses TRBV4-1 and TRBJ2-5; TRBD1 is a possible D gene (6 bases). The germline V gene encodes CDR1 MGHRA and CDR2 YSYEKL. The V and J ends lost 10 bases and 5 bases respectively, with 14 bases between them. The CDR3 runs 12 residues. The CDR3 bases are TGCGCCACTAGAGGGGGAAGGGAGACCCAGTACTTC. This sequence encodes CATRGGRETQYF.

This clone was counted between two and nine times. This sequence joins TRBV6-1 and TRBJ1-2; D might be TRBD1 (5 bases). V was clipped by 6 bases and J by 3 bases, with 14 bases between them. Germline V lookup: CDR1 MNHNS, CDR2 SASEGT. The CDR3 runs to 14 residues. CDR3 protein: CASRKQGSYYGYTF. The CDR3 DNA reads as TGTGCCAGCAGGAAGCAGGGCTCATACTATGGCTACACCTTC.

The rearrangement joins TRBV19 to TRBJ2-3; 9 positions match TRBD2. The CDR3 has 14 amino acids. V was clipped by 5 bases and J by 6 bases; unmatched bases: 6. Germline V lookup: CDR1 LNHDA, CDR2 SQIVND (reference sequence). The CDR3 DNA sequence: TGTGCCAGTAGTGCGCGGGGGGGTAGTGATACGCAGTATTTT. Translated, it gives CASSARGGSDTQYF.

This chain connects TRBV11-2 to TRBJ2-5; 10 bases fit TRBD2. CDR3 length: 18 amino acids. CDR1 and CDR2 from the germline V gene are SGHAT and FQNNGV. V was pared by 3 bases and J by 3 bases, with 13 bases of the junction left unmatched. The CDR3 region has the DNA TGTGCCAGCAGCTTTATTCGGAGCGGGGGGGCACCCAAAGAGACCCAGTACTTC. This encodes CASSFIRSGGAPKETQYF.

The gene calls are TRBV5-1 and TRBJ1-4; TRBD1 matches at 7 bases. CDR3 length: 16 amino acids. Trimming took 3 bases from V and 4 from J; bases not matched to a gene: 9. CDR1 is SGHRS and CDR2 is YFSETQ in the germline V gene. Here the CDR3 DNA reads TGCGCCAGCAGCTCGGGGTTCCGGGACAGTAATGAAAAACTGTTTTTT. Its protein product is CASSSGFRDSNEKLFF.

In its sample, this clone was seen a few times. This chain connects TRBV13 to TRBJ1-2; D is undetermined. The CDR3 contains 13 residues. With 10 bases removed from V and 8 bases from J, the gap between germline ends came to 20 bases. CDR1 is PRHDT, CDR2 FYEKMQ, per germline (reference sequence). The CDR3 protein is CATYGWLSGGYTF. The CDR3 DNA reads as TGTGCCACCTATGGTTGGCTCTCGGGAGGCTACACCTTC.

V is TRBV7-7 and J is TRBJ2-5; D may be TRBD2 (5 bases). The germline CDR1 and CDR2 sequences are SSHAT and FNYEAQ (reference sequence). V was trimmed by 1 base and J by 3 bases, leaving 9 bases between them. The CDR3 length is 14 residues. CDR3 coding DNA: TGTGCCAGCAGCTTAGACAGCGGAAAAGAGACCCAGTACTTC. It translates to CASSLDSGKETQYF.

In this sample, this clone turned up a few times. The chain uses TRBV2 and TRBJ2-1; 9 nucleotides align to TRBD1. The CDR3 is 13 amino acids. V lost 8 bases to trimming and J lost 4 bases; unmatched junction nucleotides: 3. Germline V gene lookup returns CDR1 SNHLY and CDR2 FYNNEI. The CDR3 DNA reads as TGTGCCAGCTCGGGACAGGGTTACAATGAGCAGTTCTTC. Translated: CASSGQGYNEQFF. The complete variable domain, with remaining parts taken from reference TRBV2 and TRBJ2-1, reads EPEVTQTPSHQVTQMGQEVILRCVPISNHLYFYWYRQILGQKVEFLVSFYNNEISEKSEIFDDQFSVERPDGSNFTLKIRSTKLEDSAMYFCASSGQGYNEQFFGPGTRLTVL.

This clone was found a few times. This chain joins TRBV29-1 and TRBJ2-1; the D gene is possibly TRBD1 (6 bases). The germline V and J ends were trimmed by 8 bases and 0 bases, with 14 bases remaining between them. CDR1 and CDR2 from the germline V gene are SQVTM and ANQGSEA. The CDR3 totals 14 residues. The CDR3 nucleotides are TGCAGCCATCAGACAGGAAGCTCCTACAATGAGCAGTTCTTC. Amino acid sequence: CSHQTGSSYNEQFF.

The chain joins TRBV5-5 to TRBJ1-1; TRBD1 matches at 12 bases. From germline, CDR1 is SGHKS and CDR2 YYEKEE (reference sequence). The CDR3 consists of 17 residues. Trimming cost V 3 bases and J 3 bases; bases outside gene matches: 9. The CDR3 spells CASSSLGQGATDTEAFF. The CDR3, as DNA: TGTGCCAGCAGCTCCCTGGGACAGGGGGCGACGGACACTGAAGCTTTCTTT.

The genes are TRBV6-1 and TRBJ2-5, with 10 nucleotides matching TRBD2. CDR3 length: 15 residues. The ends lost 3 bases at V and 5 bases at J; junction bases unmatched: 6. From germline, CDR1 is MNHNS and CDR2 SASEGT. The CDR3 DNA is TGTGCCAGCAGTGAGGTGCTAGCGGGGGATGAGACCCAGTACTTC. Its translation: CASSEVLAGDETQYF.